One and the same sample provided the 32 T cell receptor beta chains below, sequenced in a study of blood T cells in healthy people across ages. A second PCR, run for 7 to 11 cycles, used a sample-barcoded 5' primer plus a J-beta primer mix. From the 5' RACE reads, TCRdb called clonotypes with MiXCR, one entry per CDR3 protein. This sample has approximately 2,000,000 distinct CDR3 sequences, with around 42% found just once. Material for sequencing was blood. The receptors derive from a human donor in good health.

This clonotype was counted ten times or more. This chain links TRBV7-2 with TRBJ2-7, with D possibly matching TRBD2 (5 bases). The CDR3 length is 15 residues. Per germline, CDR1 SGHTA and CDR2 FQGNSA. V was pared by 1 base and J by 4 bases, with 14 bases between. CDR3 nucleotides: TGTGCCAGCAGCTTAGTCGGAGGAGCCCCATACGAGCAGTACTTC. As protein: CASSLVGGAPYEQYF.

The chain couples TRBV7-2 to TRBJ1-6; D perhaps matches TRBD1 (6 bases). There are 14 residues in the CDR3. The V end was cut by 1 base, the J end by 10 bases, with 11 bases between. The germline V gene encodes CDR1 SGHTA and CDR2 FQGNSA. The CDR3: CASSLDRVRSPLHF. The DNA of the CDR3 is TGTGCCAGCAGCTTAGACAGGGTTCGATCACCCCTCCACTTT.

This clonotype was seen a handful of times. The V and J genes are TRBV5-1 and TRBJ2-3; 7 nucleotides line up with TRBD2. This CDR3 has 14 residues. Germline trimming cut 1 base from V and 8 bases from J; bases unmatched to any gene: 7. CDR1 is SGHRS and CDR2 is YFSETQ in the germline V gene. The CDR3 region is CASSLSTSFATQYF. The CDR3 DNA follows: TGCGCCAGCAGCTTGTCGACTAGCTTTGCTACGCAGTATTTT.

This clonotype appeared a few times. This chain connects TRBV7-2 to TRBJ2-3; unclear D gene. The CDR3 covers 17 residues. Germline V gene lookup returns CDR1 SGHTA and CDR2 FQGNSA. V was clipped by 5 bases and J by 3 bases, with 21 bases between them. The CDR3 region is CASSPAEDLWGTDTQYF. The CDR3 DNA reads as TGTGCCAGCAGCCCCGCAGAGGACCTCTGGGGTACAGATACGCAGTATTTT.

The rearrangement joins TRBV5-1 to TRBJ2-7; weak D call: TRBD1 (6 bases). The assigned J gene may be wrong: the sequence end matches TRBJ2-5 better. CDR1 is SGHRS, CDR2 YFSETQ, per germline. This CDR3 comprises 16 residues. Here the CDR3 reads CASSVDSQNRQETQYF. For the CDR3, the DNA is TGCGCCAGCAGCGTGGACAGCCAAAACAGACAAGAGACCCAGTACTTC.

V and J are TRBV20-1 and TRBJ2-4; D is tentatively TRBD1 or TRBD2 (5 bases each). CDR3 size: 14 residues. From germline, CDR1 is DFQATT and CDR2 SNEGSKA (reference sequence). Trimming took off 6 bases at V and 1 base at J, with 13 bases between the two ends. In nucleotides, the CDR3 is TGCAGTGCCAGTGGGGGAGCGGCCAAAAACATTCAGTACTTC. It codes for CSASGGAAKNIQYF.

The gene calls are TRBV7-8 and TRBJ2-7; D gene unclear. Germline CDR1 is SGHVS and CDR2 is FQNEAQ. V dropped 3 bases and J dropped 5 bases, with 11 bases sitting between them. There are 13 residues in the CDR3. Written as DNA, the CDR3 is TGTGCCAGCAGCTTGACTGGATGGCACGAGCAGTACTTC. This gives the protein CASSLTGWHEQYF.

Details on this clonotype: The junction departs from germline at one end; a sequencing error may be responsible. V gene TRBV14 combines with J gene TRBJ1-1, with 9 positions matching TRBD1. Germline V lookup: CDR1 SGHDN, CDR2 FVKESK. The CDR3 length is 15 residues. CDR3 DNA sequence: TGTGCTAGCAGCCAAAACAGGGGGCCTAACACTGAAGCTTTCTTT. It translates to CASSQNRGPNTEAFF.

With respect to this clonotype: With a much larger clone just one base away, this may be a read error. The V gene is TRBV4-2, the J gene TRBJ2-1, with 13 bases identical to TRBD2. This CDR3 is 18 amino acids long. In germline, CDR1 is LGHNA, CDR2 YNFKEQ. For the CDR3, the DNA is TGTGCCAGCAACCAAGATCCCCCGGGACTAGCGGGGAAGTCTGAGCAGTTCTTC. It specifies CASNQDPPGLAGKSEQFF.

This rearrangement joins TRBV4-3 to TRBJ2-3; tentative D call: TRBD2 (7 bases). V lost 5 bases and J lost 6, with 18 bases in between. The length of the CDR3 is 15 residues. Germline values: CDR1 LGHNA, CDR2 YSLEER. CDR3 loop: CASSGQRGGRDTQYF. Here the CDR3 DNA reads TGCGCCAGCAGCGGCCAGAGGGGGGGCAGGGATACGCAGTATTTT.

The V gene is TRBV3-1, the J gene TRBJ2-1; D may be TRBD1 or TRBD2 (5 bases each). TRBJ2-7 explains the end of the DNA better; the J call may be wrong. Germline values: CDR1 LGHDT, CDR2 YNNKEL (reference sequence). This CDR3 is built from 16 residues. CDR3 nucleotides: TGTGCCAGCAGCCGAAAAACCGCAGGGAGTACGATGGAGCAGTACTTC. Translating gives CASSRKTAGSTMEQYF.

This chain uses TRBV7-2 with TRBJ1-5; 7 nucleotides match TRBD1. Germline CDR1 SGHTA, CDR2 FQGNSA. Germline trimming cut 4 bases from V and 4 bases from J; bases unmatched to any gene: 7. The CDR3 consists of 15 residues. CDR3 amino acids: CASSYDGQVNQPQHF. The CDR3 DNA follows: TGTGCCAGCAGCTACGACGGACAGGTAAATCAGCCCCAGCATTTT.

The CDR3 loop is CASSPRVVGVNEQFF. DNA of the CDR3: TGTGCCAGCTCACCAAGGGTAGTGGGCGTGAATGAGCAGTTCTTC. The chain uses TRBV18 and TRBJ2-1; D uncertain. Germline V gene lookup returns CDR1 KGHSH and CDR2 LQKENI. The CDR3 is 15 amino acids. Trimming took off 2 bases at V and 7 bases at J, with 15 bases between the two ends.

The V gene is TRBV29-1, the J gene TRBJ2-5; 7 bases align to TRBD1. TRBJ2-1 matches the DNA end more closely, so the J call is doubtful. CDR1 is SQVTM, CDR2 ANQGSEA, per germline. This CDR3 region has 13 residues. The CDR3 DNA sequence: TGCAGCGTCGCCCCGGGACAGCAAGAGACCCAGTTCTTC. Amino acid sequence: CSVAPGQQETQFF.

The chain joins TRBV4-1 to TRBJ1-2, with D possibly being TRBD1 (6 bases). The CDR3 is 14 amino acids. Germline CDR1 reads MGHRA; CDR2 reads YSYEKL. V was clipped by 1 base and J by 3 bases, with 9 bases between them. The CDR3 nucleotides read TGCGCCAGCAGCCAAGGATACAGGGACTATGGCTACACCTTC. It specifies CASSQGYRDYGYTF.

The CDR3 spells CASSLVFLDTEAFF. The CDR3 region has the DNA TGTGCCAGCAGTTTAGTCTTCCTGGACACTGAAGCTTTCTTT. The V gene is TRBV12-3 or TRBV12-4, the J gene TRBJ1-1; no definite D call. This CDR3 is built from 14 residues. The V gene lost 1 base and the J gene lost 3 bases, with 9 bases spanning the gap.

The J gene is TRBJ2-5, the V gene TRBV7-2; D perhaps matches TRBD2 (6 bases). The germline gives CDR1 SGHTA, CDR2 FQGNSA. V lost 4 bases, J lost 1 base, and 22 bases lay in between. CDR3 size: 18 residues. The CDR3 DNA sequence: TGTGCCAGCAGCTCCCAAATCGGCGGGGCAGGGCCCCAAGAGACCCAGTACTTC. The encoded protein is CASSSQIGGAGPQETQYF.

In its sample, this clonotype was seen a few times. V is TRBV4-3 and J is TRBJ2-1; a possible D gene is TRBD1 (6 bases). Trimming removed 4 bases from V and 7 bases from J, with 17 bases in between. CDR1 is LGHNA, CDR2 YSLEER, per germline. This CDR3 spans 15 amino acids. The CDR3 coding sequence is TGCGCCAGCAGCCTCCTTACAGGGAACGGAAATGAGCAGTTCTTC. It specifies CASSLLTGNGNEQFF.

The V gene is TRBV12-3 or TRBV12-4, the J gene TRBJ2-1; 10 positions agree with TRBD1. The CDR3 sequence is 15 residues long. Trimming cost V 5 bases and J 3 bases; bases outside gene matches: 4. The CDR3 here is CASSARDRGYNEQFF. The CDR3 bases are TGTGCCAGCAGTGCTCGGGACAGGGGCTACAATGAGCAGTTCTTC.

There are a few counts of this clonotype. V gene TRBV12-3 or TRBV12-4 combines with J gene TRBJ2-3; TRBD1 is a possible D gene (5 bases). Trimming pared 1 base from V and 2 bases from J, leaving 10 bases between. The CDR3 sequence is 15 residues long. The CDR3 loop is CASSLGTTYTDTQYF. Here the CDR3 DNA reads TGTGCCAGCAGTTTAGGGACAACTTACACAGATACGCAGTATTTT.

The chain uses TRBV20-1 and TRBJ2-7; D is perhaps TRBD1 or TRBD2 (6 bases each). The J call could be wrong; TRBJ2-5 is a better fit for the DNA end. Germline V CDR1 and CDR2: DFQATT, SNEGSKA (reference sequence). The CDR3 sequence is 15 residues long. The CDR3 loop is CSAQGRGVNWETQYF. DNA for the CDR3: TGCAGTGCCCAGGGGCGCGGGGTGAACTGGGAGACCCAGTACTTC.

The table lists this clonotype with a few counts. The rearrangement joins TRBV2 to TRBJ2-5, with TRBD2 as a possible D gene (5 bases). Per germline, CDR1 SNHLY and CDR2 FYNNEI. V shed 8 bases and J shed 1 base, with 8 bases lying between them. The CDR3 is 12 residues long. In nucleotides, the CDR3 is TGTGCCAGCCGGAGGTCCCAAGAGACCCAGTACTTC. Its translation is CASRRSQETQYF.

About this clonotype itself: A far larger clone is off by one base, so a read error is likely. This chain's CDR3 is CTSSLRYEQYF. Written as DNA, the CDR3 is TGTACCAGCAGTCTCCGTTACGAGCAGTACTTC. The genes are TRBV12-3 or TRBV12-4 and TRBJ2-4; D gene unclear. The last part of the DNA fits TRBJ2-7 better; the J call may be wrong. The CDR3 is made up of 11 amino acids.

This clonotype was counted a few times. The rearrangement joins TRBV27 to TRBJ1-2, with 9 bases fitting TRBD1. The CDR3 spans 15 residues. The V segment lost 0 bases and the J segment 6 bases; nucleotides outside the gene matches: 5. CDR1 and CDR2 from the germline V gene are MNHEY and SMNVEV (reference sequence). CDR3 in DNA: TGTGCCAGCAGTTTATCGGTGGGACAGGGAAATGGCTACACCTTC. It translates to CASSLSVGQGNGYTF.

The CDR3 DNA is TGTGCCAGCAGCTTAGCGTCCGATGAGCAGTTCTTC. The encoded protein is CASSLASDEQFF. The chain recombines TRBV7-2 with TRBJ2-1; D is unresolved. Germline CDR1 reads SGHTA; CDR2 reads FQGNSA. The CDR3 is 12 residues long. The V end lost 0 bases, the J end lost 8 bases, and 5 bases lay between the germline ends.

This clonotype was seen ten or more times. The rearrangement links TRBV4-3 to TRBJ2-3; D is unresolved. V shed 1 base and J shed 2 bases, with 7 bases lying between them. Germline lookup yields CDR1 LGHNA and CDR2 YSLEER. The CDR3 runs 14 residues. Here the CDR3 DNA reads TGCGCCAGCAGCCAAGGTCTGGACACAGATACGCAGTATTTT. It specifies CASSQGLDTDTQYF.

The chain couples TRBV29-1 to TRBJ2-1; 12 bases align to TRBD2. The CDR3 spans 15 residues. Germline CDR1 SQVTM, CDR2 ANQGSEA. V dropped 0 bases and J dropped 11; count of bases not matched to a gene: 8. This CDR3 is CSVEERTSGVSKQFF. CDR3 coding DNA: TGCAGCGTTGAAGAACGGACTAGCGGGGTTTCGAAGCAGTTCTTC.

V and J are TRBV27 and TRBJ2-1; 8 bases are shared with TRBD2. This CDR3 is 14 amino acids long. Germline V gene lookup returns CDR1 MNHEY and CDR2 SMNVEV (reference sequence). Trimming removed 5 bases from V and 6 bases from J; junction bases left unmatched: 6. CDR3 DNA sequence: TGTGCCAGCAGTCAGAGCGGGAGTTTCAATGAGCAGTTCTTC. It codes for CASSQSGSFNEQFF.

This clonotype was seen a handful of times. The chain has TRBV5-1 and TRBJ2-3; 9 bases agree with TRBD2. The CDR3 sequence is 15 residues long. Germline V gene sequence: CDR1 SGHRS, CDR2 YFSETQ. The trim removed 0 bases at V and 3 bases at J, leaving 2 bases unmatched. CDR3 amino acids: CASSLGLAETDTQYF. The CDR3 DNA is TGCGCCAGCAGCTTGGGACTAGCGGAGACAGATACGCAGTATTTT.

The genes are TRBV15 and TRBJ2-4; 9 positions agree with TRBD1. Trimming at V came to 3 bases and at J to 3 bases, leaving 6 bases not matched to a gene. This CDR3 spans 16 amino acids. The V gene's germline CDR1 is LNHNV and CDR2 YYDKDF (reference sequence). CDR3 coding DNA: TGTGCCACCAGCAGTACGGAGACAGGGGGCAAAAACATTCAGTACTTC. Protein sequence: CATSSTETGGKNIQYF.

This clonotype was observed a few times. This chain links TRBV20-1 with TRBJ2-7; D could derive from TRBD1 or TRBD2 (5 bases each). V was pared by 2 bases and J by 1 base, with 15 bases between. CDR3 length: 15 amino acids. Germline CDR1 is DFQATT and CDR2 is SNEGSKA (reference sequence). CDR3 nucleotides: TGCAGTGCTAGAAATCCTACGGGGCAATCCTACGAGCAGTACTTC. It specifies CSARNPTGQSYEQYF.

Only a few counts were recorded for this clonotype. Relative to the germline gene, one junction end is altered; a read error may explain this. The J gene is TRBJ2-7, the V gene TRBV7-7; a weak D match, TRBD2 (5 bases). There are 14 residues in the CDR3. The V gene's germline CDR1 is SSHAT and CDR2 FNYEAQ (reference sequence). CDR3 region: CASSLLASSDEQYF. The CDR3 nucleotides read TGTGCTAGCAGCTTACTTGCTAGCTCCGACGAGCAGTACTTC. Variable domain in full (rest from reference TRBV7-7 and TRBJ2-7): GAGVSQSPRYKVTKRGQDVTLRCDPISSHATLYWYQQALGQGPEFLTYFNYEAQPDKSGLPSDRFSAERPEGSISTLTIQRTEQRDSAMYRCASSLLASSDEQYFGPGTRLTVT.